The sequence of this T cell receptor (beta chain) was determined in a study of CD8+ T cells in alopecia areata. Study at large: It was oral tofacitinib, at 5 to 10 mg twice daily, that treated patients received. Study-wide points: Although TCR sharing was seen in mice, sharing across patients was less clear, possibly for HLA-related reasons. Higher clonality was seen in lesional scalp than in normal scalp, especially in alopecia totalis/universalis.

Alopecia areata patients had lesional scalp punch biopsies and peripheral blood taken from them. With regard to this clone: Its antigen is as yet unknown. A junction end diverges from the germline sequence, so it may reflect a read error.

Sequencing templates came from extracted RNA that was reverse transcribed into cDNA. Here immunoSEQ multiplex PCR was the method, and the copy in TCRdb shows in-frame clones only, minus some. Of 110,000 to 150,000 clones in the sample, roughly 46% are singletons; the top ten hold over 0.85%. CDR1 SNHLY and CDR2 FYNNEI come from the germline V gene. The CDR3 consists of 11 residues. This clonotype was obtained from a human donor with alopecia areata. This material consisted of CD4+ T cells sorted from blood, taken at week 0. The V call is TRBV2, the J call TRBJ2-7, with a weak D call TRBD1 (6 bases). This CDR3 reads CASSVRTDKGF. The CDR3, as DNA: TGTGCCAGCAGTGTTAGGACAGACAAGGGCTTC.